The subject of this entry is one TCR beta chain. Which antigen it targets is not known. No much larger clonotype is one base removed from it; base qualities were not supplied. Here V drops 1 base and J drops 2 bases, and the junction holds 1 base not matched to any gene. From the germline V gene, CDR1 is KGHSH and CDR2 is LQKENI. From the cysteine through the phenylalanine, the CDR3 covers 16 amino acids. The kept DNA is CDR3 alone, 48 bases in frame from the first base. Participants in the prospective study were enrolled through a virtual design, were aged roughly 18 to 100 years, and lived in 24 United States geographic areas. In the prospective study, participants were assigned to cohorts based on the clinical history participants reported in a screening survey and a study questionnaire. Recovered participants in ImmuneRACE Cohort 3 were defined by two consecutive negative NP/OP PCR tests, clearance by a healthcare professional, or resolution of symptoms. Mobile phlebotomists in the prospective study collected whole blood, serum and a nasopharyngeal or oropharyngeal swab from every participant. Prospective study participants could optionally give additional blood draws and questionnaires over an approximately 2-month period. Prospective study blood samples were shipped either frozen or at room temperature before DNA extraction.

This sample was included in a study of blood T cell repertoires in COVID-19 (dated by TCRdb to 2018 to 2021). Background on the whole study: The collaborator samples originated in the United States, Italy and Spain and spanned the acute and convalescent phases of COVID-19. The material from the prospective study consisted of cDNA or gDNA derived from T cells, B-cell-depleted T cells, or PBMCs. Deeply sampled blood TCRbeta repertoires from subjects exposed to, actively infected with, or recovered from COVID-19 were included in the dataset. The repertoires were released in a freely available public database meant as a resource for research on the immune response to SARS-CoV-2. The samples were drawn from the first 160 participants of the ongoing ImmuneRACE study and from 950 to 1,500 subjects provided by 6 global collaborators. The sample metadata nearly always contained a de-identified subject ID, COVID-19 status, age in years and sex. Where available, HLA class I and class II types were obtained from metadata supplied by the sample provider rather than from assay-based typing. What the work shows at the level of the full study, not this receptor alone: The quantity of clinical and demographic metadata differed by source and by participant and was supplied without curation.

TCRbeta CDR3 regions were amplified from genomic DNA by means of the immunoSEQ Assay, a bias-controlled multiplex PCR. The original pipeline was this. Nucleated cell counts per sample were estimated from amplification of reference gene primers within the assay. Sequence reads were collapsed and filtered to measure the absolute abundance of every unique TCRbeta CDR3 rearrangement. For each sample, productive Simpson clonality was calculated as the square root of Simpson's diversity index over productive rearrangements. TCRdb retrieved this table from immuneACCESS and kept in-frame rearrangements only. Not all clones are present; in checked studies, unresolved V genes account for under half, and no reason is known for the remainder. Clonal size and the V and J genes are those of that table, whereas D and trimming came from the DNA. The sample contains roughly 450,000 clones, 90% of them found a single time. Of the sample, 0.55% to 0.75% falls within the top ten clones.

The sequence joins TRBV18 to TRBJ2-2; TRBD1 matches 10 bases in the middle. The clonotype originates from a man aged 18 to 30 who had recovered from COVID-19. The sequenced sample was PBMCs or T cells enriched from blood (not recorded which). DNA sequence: TGTGCCAGCTCACCACGGGACAGGGGTAACACCGGGGAGCTGTTTTTT. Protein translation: CASSPRDRGNTGELFF.